The present T cell receptor (beta chain) was sequenced within a study of beta chain features in type 1 diabetes. With respect to this clone: As yet, its antigen is unknown.

Isolated RNA was reverse transcribed in full, so expressed TCRB transcripts were sequenced. Sequenced by immunoSEQ multiplex PCR; TCRdb stores in-frame clones only, minus some. The table has about 120,000 clones, around 17% seen once; the top ten hold 2% to 3%. Overall study findings and caveats: In all four CD4+ subsets, TCRB CDR3 length was significantly, moderately reduced in type 1 diabetes. Unsettled here was the matter of whether HLA type influences TCRB rearrangement.

Trimming cost V 3 bases and J 1 base, with 13 bases left between them. Germline-derived CDR1 and CDR2 are SGDLS and YYNGEE. The CDR3 loop spans 15 amino acids. This chain joins TRBV9 and TRBJ2-5; possibly TRBD2 for D (6 bases). The origin of this receptor is a man aged 25 to 40 with type 1 diabetes. The sequencing sample was made of central memory CD4+ T cells from blood. CDR3: CASSAPHGSQETQYF. The CDR3 DNA sequence: TGTGCCAGCAGCGCCCCACACGGGAGCCAAGAGACCCAGTACTTC.